Following are 18 T cell receptor beta chains from one sample sequenced in a study of T cell changes during pregnancy in multiple sclerosis. The table came from immunoSEQ multiplex PCR; TCRdb's copy has only in-frame clones and leaves some out. The data contain 100,000 to 150,000 clones, around 93% of them singletons. Sequenced material: peripheral blood, taken before pregnancy. All receptors come from a female donor with multiple sclerosis, enrolled in a pregnancy study.

The rearrangement links TRBV15 to TRBJ2-4; 7 bases agree with TRBD2. The CDR3 consists of 15 residues. The germline CDR1 and CDR2 sequences are LNHNV and YYDKDF (reference sequence). V lost 8 bases, J lost 1 base, and 8 bases stayed unmatched. CDR3 residues: CATAQGGDAKNIQYF. CDR3 in DNA: TGTGCCACCGCCCAGGGAGGGGACGCCAAAAACATTCAGTACTTC.

The table lists this clone with a few counts. The CDR3 DNA is TGTGCCAGCAAGTACTCAAATCAGCCCCAGCATTTT. Translating gives CASKYSNQPQHF. The chain links TRBV6-1 to TRBJ1-5; D ambiguous. The CDR3 extends over 12 amino acids. Germline lookup yields CDR1 MNHNS and CDR2 SASEGT. The ends were cut back, 7 bases at V and 4 bases at J, with 8 bases in the middle.

As for this clone: The sample carries other DNA sequences with the same CDR3. This chain uses TRBV5-5 with TRBJ2-2; possible D gene TRBD2, 6 bases. This CDR3 is 14 amino acids long. Germline lookup yields CDR1 SGHKS and CDR2 YYEKEE (reference sequence). The germline V and J ends were trimmed by 4 bases and 1 base, with 8 bases remaining between them. CDR3 protein: CASSGGGNTGELFF. CDR3 nucleotides: TGTGCCAGCAGCGGGGGAGGGAACACCGGGGAGCTGTTTTTT.

V usage is TRBV2 and J usage is TRBJ1-4; TRBD1 matches 8 bases. The CDR3 length is 13 residues. J gave up 7 bases and V 4 bases, and 2 bases lay outside the gene matches. Germline CDR1 reads SNHLY; CDR2 reads FYNNEI. The CDR3 region is CASSGQGIEKLFF. CDR3 sequence (DNA): TGTGCCAGCAGTGGACAGGGGATTGAAAAACTGTTTTTT.

The chain combines TRBV27 with TRBJ2-2, with TRBD1 identical over 9 bases. V was pared by 4 bases and J by 8 bases, with 20 bases of the junction left unmatched. Germline V gene sequence: CDR1 MNHEY, CDR2 SMNVEV (reference sequence). This CDR3 has 19 residues. The DNA for the CDR3 is TGTGCCAGCAGTTCCCGTAGACCATACAGGGGGCATGGCTCGGGGGAGCTGTTTTTT. This encodes CASSSRRPYRGHGSGELFF.

The J gene is TRBJ2-5, the V gene TRBV29-1; D uncertain. V lost 4 bases, J lost 4 bases, and 4 bases lay in between. Germline V CDR1 and CDR2: SQVTM, ANQGSEA. The CDR3 has 10 amino acids. As DNA, the CDR3 is TGCAGCGTTGGCGGAGAGACCCAGTACTTC. As protein: CSVGGETQYF.

This clone was seen just once. V and J are TRBV27 and TRBJ1-1; TRBD1 matches at 7 bases. This CDR3 is 15 amino acids long. The trim removed 5 bases at V and 4 bases at J, leaving 10 bases unmatched. The germline CDR1 and CDR2 sequences are MNHEY and SMNVEV (reference sequence). CDR3 DNA: TGTGCCAGCAGTCTCCGGACAGGTGTGAGCACTGAAGCTTTCTTT. It is translated as CASSLRTGVSTEAFF.

This rearrangement joins TRBV2 to TRBJ2-7; TRBD1 matches 8 bases. V trimming: 7 bases; J trimming: 3 bases; junction bases outside the gene matches: 8. The CDR3 totals 14 residues. Germline V gives CDR1 SNHLY, CDR2 FYNNEI. The CDR3, as DNA: TGTGCCAGCACCAGCGACAGGGGTTTCTACGAGCAGTACTTC. Protein product: CASTSDRGFYEQYF.

The V and J genes are TRBV2 and TRBJ1-2; 9 bases line up with TRBD1. Germline V CDR1 and CDR2: SNHLY, FYNNEI. The trim removed 4 bases at V and 4 bases at J, leaving 4 bases unmatched. This CDR3 has 14 residues. CDR3: CASSASTGGYGYTF. The CDR3 DNA reads TGTGCCAGCAGTGCCTCGACAGGGGGCTATGGCTACACCTTC.

The chain links TRBV28 to TRBJ1-1, with 10 nucleotides matching TRBD1. CDR1 MDHEN and CDR2 SYDVKM come from the germline V gene. This CDR3 has 18 amino acids. With 4 bases clipped from V and 0 bases from J, the junction kept 11 bases outside the gene matches. CDR3 bases: TGTGCCAGCAGTTCACCCGGGACAGGGGCGATCATGAACACTGAAGCTTTCTTT. Translation: CASSSPGTGAIMNTEAFF.

The table lists this clone with a count of one. The J gene is TRBJ1-6, the V gene TRBV5-4; 9 bases fit TRBD1. The germline V gene encodes CDR1 SGHNT and CDR2 YYREEE (reference sequence). The CDR3 has 14 amino acids. Germline trimming cut 3 bases from V and 7 bases from J; bases unmatched to any gene: 2. CDR3 DNA: TGTGCCAGCAGCTGGGACAGGGCGAATTCACCCCTCCACTTT. Translating it yields CASSWDRANSPLHF. Full variable domain (rest looked up from reference TRBV5-4 and TRBJ1-6): ETGVTQSPTHLIKTRGQQVTLRCSSQSGHNTVSWYQQALGQGPQFIFQYYREEENGRGNFPPRFSGLQFPNYSSELNVNALELDDSALYLCASSWDRANSPLHFGNGTRLTVT.

The rearrangement joins TRBV7-9 to TRBJ1-3, with D perhaps matching TRBD1 (5 bases). Between the trimmed V and J ends, which lost 6 bases and 4 bases, there was a span of 10 bases. CDR3 length: 13 residues. Per germline, CDR1 SEHNR and CDR2 FQNEAQ (reference sequence). The CDR3 DNA follows: TGTGCCAGCAGAAGGGGCGGAGGAAACACCATATATTTT. The encoded protein is CASRRGGGNTIYF.

The CDR3 loop is CASSPGVRENADTQYF. The DNA for the CDR3 is TGTGCCAGCAGCCCGGGGGTGCGGGAGAATGCAGATACGCAGTATTTT. This rearrangement joins TRBV5-4 to TRBJ2-3; TRBD2 aligns across 7 bases. V was clipped by 4 bases and J by 4 bases; unmatched bases: 12. Germline loops: CDR1 SGHNT, CDR2 YYREEE (reference sequence). The CDR3 runs to 16 residues.

The chain couples TRBV14 to TRBJ1-1, with D tentatively TRBD1 (5 bases). This CDR3 has 13 residues. The V gene lost 0 bases and the J gene lost 6 bases, with 8 bases spanning the gap. CDR1 and CDR2 (germline): SGHDN, FVKESK. CDR3 in amino acids: CASSQDIGAEAFF. CDR3 DNA: TGTGCCAGCAGCCAAGATATAGGGGCTGAAGCTTTCTTT.

The chain employs TRBV9 and TRBJ1-2, with 7 bases fitting TRBD1. V shed 3 bases, J shed 4 bases, and the junction held 6 bases outside the gene matches. Germline CDR1 SGDLS, CDR2 YYNGEE. The CDR3 extends over 14 amino acids. CDR3: CASSGGTAPYGYTF. CDR3 bases: TGTGCCAGCAGCGGGGGGACAGCGCCCTATGGCTACACCTTC.

The rearrangement links TRBV6-1 to TRBJ1-1; 10 bases are shared with TRBD1. The germline V gene has CDR1 MNHNS and CDR2 SASEGT. V shed 5 bases, J shed 6 bases, and the junction held 3 bases outside the gene matches. CDR3 size: 13 residues. The CDR3 here is CASSTDRGAEAFF. The CDR3 DNA sequence: TGTGCCAGCAGTACGGACAGGGGGGCTGAAGCTTTCTTT.

The V call is TRBV28, the J call TRBJ1-4; D not certain. This CDR3 has 14 amino acids. V dropped 5 bases and J dropped 5 bases, with 12 bases sitting between them. From germline, CDR1 is MDHEN and CDR2 SYDVKM. The CDR3 nucleotides are TGTGCCAGCAGTATTGAAGTTCAGAATGAAAAACTGTTTTTT. Translation: CASSIEVQNEKLFF.

The chain links TRBV9 to TRBJ2-2; 10 bases agree with TRBD2. CDR3 length: 15 residues. V lost 7 bases and J lost 1; bases outside the gene matches: 4. Germline CDR1 and CDR2: SGDLS and YYNGEE. CDR3: CASAWTSGNTGELFF. CDR3 in DNA: TGTGCCAGCGCCTGGACTAGCGGGAACACCGGGGAGCTGTTTTTT.